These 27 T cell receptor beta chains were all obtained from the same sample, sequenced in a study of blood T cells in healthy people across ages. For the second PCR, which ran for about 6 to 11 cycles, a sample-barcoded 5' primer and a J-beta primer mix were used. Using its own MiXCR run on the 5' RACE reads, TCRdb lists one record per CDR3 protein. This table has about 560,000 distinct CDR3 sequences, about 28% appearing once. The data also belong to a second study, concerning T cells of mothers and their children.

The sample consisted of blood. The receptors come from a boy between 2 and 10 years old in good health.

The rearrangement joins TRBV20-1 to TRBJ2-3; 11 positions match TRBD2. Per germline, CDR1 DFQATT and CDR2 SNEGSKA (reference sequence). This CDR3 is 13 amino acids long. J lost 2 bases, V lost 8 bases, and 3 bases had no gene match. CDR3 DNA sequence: TGCAGTCTACTAGCGGGGGACACAGATACGCAGTATTTT. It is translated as CSLLAGDTDTQYF.

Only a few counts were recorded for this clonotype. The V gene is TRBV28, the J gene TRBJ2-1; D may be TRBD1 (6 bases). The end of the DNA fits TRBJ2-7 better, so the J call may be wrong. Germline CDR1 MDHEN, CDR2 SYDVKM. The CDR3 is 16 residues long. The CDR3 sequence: CASIQALGHGNYEQYF. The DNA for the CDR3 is TGTGCCAGCATTCAGGCGTTGGGACACGGAAACTACGAGCAGTACTTC.

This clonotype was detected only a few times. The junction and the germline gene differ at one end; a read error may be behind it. CDR3 DNA sequence: TGCGCCAGCAGCTTGGAGTATGTCTCAACGGACCGAGAATTC. It yields the protein CASSLEYVSTDREF. V usage is TRBV5-1 and J usage is TRBJ2-7; D not resolved. The CDR3 contains 14 residues. CDR1 and CDR2 (germline): SGHRS, YFSETQ.

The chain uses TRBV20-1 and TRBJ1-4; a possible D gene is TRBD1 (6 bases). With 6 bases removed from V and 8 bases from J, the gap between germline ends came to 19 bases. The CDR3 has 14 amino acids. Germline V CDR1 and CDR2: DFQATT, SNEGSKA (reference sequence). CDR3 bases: TGCAGTGCGACGGCGAGGGGGTTCAGGGAAAAACTGTTTTTT. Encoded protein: CSATARGFREKLFF.

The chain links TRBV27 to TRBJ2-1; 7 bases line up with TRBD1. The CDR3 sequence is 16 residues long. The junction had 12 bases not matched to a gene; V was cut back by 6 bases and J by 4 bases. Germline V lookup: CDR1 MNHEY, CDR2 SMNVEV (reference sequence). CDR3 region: CASRPIGGKGYNEQFF. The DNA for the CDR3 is TGTGCCAGCAGACCCATAGGGGGCAAGGGATACAATGAGCAGTTCTTC.

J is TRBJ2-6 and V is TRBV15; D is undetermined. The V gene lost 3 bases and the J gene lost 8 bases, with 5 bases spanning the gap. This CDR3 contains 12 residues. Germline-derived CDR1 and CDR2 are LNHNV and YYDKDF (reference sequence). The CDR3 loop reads CATSRGSNVLTF. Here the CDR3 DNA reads TGTGCCACCAGCAGGGGCTCCAACGTCCTGACTTTC.

The CDR3 region has the DNA TGTGCCAGCAGCTTATCGACTAGCGGGGAGACCCAGTACTTC. Amino acid sequence: CASSLSTSGETQYF. V and J are TRBV7-9 and TRBJ2-1, with TRBD2 identical over 10 bases. Gene TRBJ2-5 matches the end of the DNA better, so the J call may be wrong. The CDR3 totals 14 residues. Germline values: CDR1 SEHNR, CDR2 FQNEAQ (reference sequence).

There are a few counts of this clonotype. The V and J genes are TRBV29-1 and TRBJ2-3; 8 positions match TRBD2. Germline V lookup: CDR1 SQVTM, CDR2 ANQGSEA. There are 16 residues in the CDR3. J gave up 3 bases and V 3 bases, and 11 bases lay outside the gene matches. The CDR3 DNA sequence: TGCAGCGTTGACTGGAGACTAGCGTCGGGGACAGATACGCAGTATTTT. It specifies CSVDWRLASGTDTQYF.

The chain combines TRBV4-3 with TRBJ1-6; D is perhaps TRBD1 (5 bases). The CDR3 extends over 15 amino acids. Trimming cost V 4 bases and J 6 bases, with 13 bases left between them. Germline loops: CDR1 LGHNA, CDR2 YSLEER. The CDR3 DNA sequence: TGCGCCAGCAGCCCGCGCGACGGGACTAATTCACCCCTCCACTTT. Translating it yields CASSPRDGTNSPLHF.

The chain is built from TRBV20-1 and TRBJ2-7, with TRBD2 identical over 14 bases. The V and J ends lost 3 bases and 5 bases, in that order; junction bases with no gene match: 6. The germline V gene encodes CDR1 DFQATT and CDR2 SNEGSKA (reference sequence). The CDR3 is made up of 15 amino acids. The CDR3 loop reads CSASEGLAGVDEQYF. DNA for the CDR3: TGCAGTGCTAGCGAGGGACTAGCGGGGGTCGACGAGCAGTACTTC.

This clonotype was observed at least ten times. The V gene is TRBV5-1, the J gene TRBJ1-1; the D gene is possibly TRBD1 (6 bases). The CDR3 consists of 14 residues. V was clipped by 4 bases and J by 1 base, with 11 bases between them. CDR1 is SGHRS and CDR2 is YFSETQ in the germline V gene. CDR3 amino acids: CASSTGQPNTEAFF. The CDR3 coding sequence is TGCGCCAGCAGCACCGGACAGCCGAACACTGAAGCTTTCTTT. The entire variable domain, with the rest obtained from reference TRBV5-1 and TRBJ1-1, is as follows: KAGVTQTPRYLIKTRGQQVTLSCSPISGHRSVSWYQQTPGQGLQFLFEYFSETQRNKGNFPGRFSGRQFSNSRSEMNVSTLELGDSALYLCASSTGQPNTEAFFGQGTRLTVV.

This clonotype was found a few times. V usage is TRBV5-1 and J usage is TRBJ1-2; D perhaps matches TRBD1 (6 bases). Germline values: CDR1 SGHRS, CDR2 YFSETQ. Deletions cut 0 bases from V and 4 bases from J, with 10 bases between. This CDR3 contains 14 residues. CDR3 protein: CASSLGQVPYGYTF. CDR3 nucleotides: TGCGCCAGCAGCTTGGGACAGGTCCCCTATGGCTACACCTTC.

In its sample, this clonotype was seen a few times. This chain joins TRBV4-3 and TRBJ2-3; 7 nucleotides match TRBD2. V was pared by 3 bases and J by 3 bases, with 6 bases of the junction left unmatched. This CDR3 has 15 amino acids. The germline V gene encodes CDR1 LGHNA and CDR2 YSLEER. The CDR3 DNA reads TGCGCCAGCAGCCACCGACAAGCGGGGACAGATACGCAGTATTTT. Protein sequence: CASSHRQAGTDTQYF.

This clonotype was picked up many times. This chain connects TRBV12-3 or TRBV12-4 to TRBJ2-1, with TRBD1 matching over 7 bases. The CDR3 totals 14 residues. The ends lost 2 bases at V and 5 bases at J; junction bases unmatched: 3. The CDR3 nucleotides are TGTGCCAGCAGTTTACCACAGGGGAACAATGAGCAGTTCTTC. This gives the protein CASSLPQGNNEQFF.

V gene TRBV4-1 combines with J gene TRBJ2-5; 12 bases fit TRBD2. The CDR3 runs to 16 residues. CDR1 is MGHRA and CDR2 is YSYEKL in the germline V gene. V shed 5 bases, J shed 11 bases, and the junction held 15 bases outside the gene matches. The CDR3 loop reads CASSFTVLAGGVEQYF. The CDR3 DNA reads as TGCGCCAGCAGCTTCACTGTACTAGCGGGGGGTGTGGAGCAGTACTTC.

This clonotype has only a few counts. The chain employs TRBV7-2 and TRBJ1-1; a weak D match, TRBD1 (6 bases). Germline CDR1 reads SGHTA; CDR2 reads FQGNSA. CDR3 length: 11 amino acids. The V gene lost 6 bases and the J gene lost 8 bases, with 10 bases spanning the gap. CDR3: CASSYQGEAFF. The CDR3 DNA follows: TGTGCCAGCAGTTACCAGGGGGAAGCTTTCTTT.

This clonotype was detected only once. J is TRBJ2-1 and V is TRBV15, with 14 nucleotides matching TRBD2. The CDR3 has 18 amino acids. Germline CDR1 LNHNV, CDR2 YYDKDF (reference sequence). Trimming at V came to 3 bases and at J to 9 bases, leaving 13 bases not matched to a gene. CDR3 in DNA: TGTGCCACCAGCAGCGTGACGGGACTAGCGGGAGTTAATGGTGAGCAGTTCTTC. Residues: CATSSVTGLAGVNGEQFF. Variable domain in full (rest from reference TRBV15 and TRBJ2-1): DAMVIQNPRYQVTQFGKPVTLSCSQTLNHNVMYWYQQKSSQAPKLLFHYYDKDFNNEADTPDNFQSRRPNTSFCFLDIRSPGLGDTAMYLCATSSVTGLAGVNGEQFFGPGTRLTVL.

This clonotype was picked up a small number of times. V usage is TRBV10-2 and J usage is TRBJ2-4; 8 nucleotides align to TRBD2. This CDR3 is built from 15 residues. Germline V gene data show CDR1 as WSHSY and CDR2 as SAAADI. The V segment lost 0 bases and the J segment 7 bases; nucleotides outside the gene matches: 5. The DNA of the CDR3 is TGCGCCAGCAGTGAGTCACGGGGGGGCCTTAACATTCAGTACTTC. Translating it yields CASSESRGGLNIQYF.

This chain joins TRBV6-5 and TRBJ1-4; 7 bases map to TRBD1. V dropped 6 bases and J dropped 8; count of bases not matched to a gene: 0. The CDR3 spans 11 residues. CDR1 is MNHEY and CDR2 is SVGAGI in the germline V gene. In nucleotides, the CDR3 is TGTGCCAGCAGGGACAGGGAAAAACTGTTTTTT. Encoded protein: CASRDREKLFF.

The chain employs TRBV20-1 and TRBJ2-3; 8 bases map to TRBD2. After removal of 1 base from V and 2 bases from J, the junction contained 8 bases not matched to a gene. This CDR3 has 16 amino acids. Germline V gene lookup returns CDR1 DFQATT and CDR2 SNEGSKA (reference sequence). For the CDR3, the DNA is TGCAGTGCTAGAGCGGGGGGGCCTCATCTCACAGATACGCAGTATTTT. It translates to CSARAGGPHLTDTQYF.

In DNA form, the CDR3 reads TGTGCCACCAGCAGCAGGGACTTGGCAACTGAAGCTTTCTTT. This encodes CATSSRDLATEAFF. J is TRBJ1-1 and V is TRBV15; weak D call: TRBD1 (5 bases). CDR1 and CDR2 (germline): LNHNV, YYDKDF (reference sequence). CDR3 size: 14 residues. V was cut by 3 bases and J by 5 bases, with 13 bases left in between. Drawing the rest from reference TRBV15 and TRBJ1-1, the complete variable domain is DAMVIQNPRYQVTQFGKPVTLSCSQTLNHNVMYWYQQKSSQAPKLLFHYYDKDFNNEADTPDNFQSRRPNTSFCFLDIRSPGLGDTAMYLCATSSRDLATEAFFGQGTRLTVV.

The CDR3 DNA is TGCGCCAGCAGCCCGAATTTAGCGGATTACAATGAGCAGTTCTTC. Amino acids: CASSPNLADYNEQFF. The chain has TRBV5-1 and TRBJ2-1; possibly TRBD2 for D (6 bases). Germline CDR1 SGHRS, CDR2 YFSETQ. Trimming took off 4 bases at V and 4 bases at J, with 15 bases between the two ends. The CDR3 loop spans 15 amino acids.

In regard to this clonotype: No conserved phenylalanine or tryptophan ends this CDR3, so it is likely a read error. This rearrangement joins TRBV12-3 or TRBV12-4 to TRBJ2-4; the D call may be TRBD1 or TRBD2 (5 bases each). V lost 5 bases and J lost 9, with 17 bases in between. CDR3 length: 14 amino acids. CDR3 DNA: TGTGCCAGCAGTCCTTGGGACCTGGTTGGCATTCAGTACCTC. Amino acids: CASSPWDLVGIQYL.

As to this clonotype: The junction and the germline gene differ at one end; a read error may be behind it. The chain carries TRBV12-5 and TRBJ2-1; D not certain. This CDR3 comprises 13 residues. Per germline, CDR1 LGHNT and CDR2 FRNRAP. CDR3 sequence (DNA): TGTGCTAGCGGTTCTGGCAGAGACAATGAGCAGTTCTTC. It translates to CASGSGRDNEQFF. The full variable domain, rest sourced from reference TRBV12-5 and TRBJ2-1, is DARVTQTPRHKVTEMGQEVTMRCQPILGHNTVFWYRQTMMQGLELLAYFRNRAPLDDSGMPKDRFSAEMPDATLATLKIQPSEPRDSAVYFCASGSGRDNEQFFGPGTRLTVL.

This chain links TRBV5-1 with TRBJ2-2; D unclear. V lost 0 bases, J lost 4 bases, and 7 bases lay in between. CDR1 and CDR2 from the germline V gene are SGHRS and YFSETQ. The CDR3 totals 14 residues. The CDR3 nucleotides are TGCGCCAGCAGCTTGGGGGGTAGCACCGGGGAGCTGTTTTTT. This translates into CASSLGGSTGELFF.

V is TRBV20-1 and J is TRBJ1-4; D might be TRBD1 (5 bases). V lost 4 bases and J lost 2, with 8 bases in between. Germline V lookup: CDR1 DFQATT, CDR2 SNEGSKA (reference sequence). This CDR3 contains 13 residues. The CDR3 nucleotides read TGCAGTGCTATCAGGGTTACTAATGAAAAACTGTTTTTT. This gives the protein CSAIRVTNEKLFF.

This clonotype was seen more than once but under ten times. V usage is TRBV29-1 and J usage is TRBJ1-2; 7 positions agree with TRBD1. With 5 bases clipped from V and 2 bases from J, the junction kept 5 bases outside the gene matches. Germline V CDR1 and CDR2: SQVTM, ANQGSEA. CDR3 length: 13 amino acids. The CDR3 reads CSVWDSPNYGYTF. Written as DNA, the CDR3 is TGCAGCGTTTGGGACAGCCCCAACTATGGCTACACCTTC.